This T cell receptor (beta chain) was observed in a study of cytomegalovirus exposure and HLA in healthy donors. General observations from the study: Earlier results showed most TCR beta V segments being productive about 87% or about 30% of the time. A later analysis linked some 18,000 TCR beta sequences to HLA alleles at 0.05 false discovery rate. In a later analysis, TCR beta V- and J-gene trimming was associated with a missense DCLRE1C variant.

The table lists this clone with a few counts. What it binds is unknown. The J segment lost 0 bases and the V segment lost 4 bases, leaving 8 bases of the junction unmatched. CDR1 is MDHEN and CDR2 is SYDVKM in the germline V gene. The CDR3 covers 18 residues. In the PCR, 60 Vbeta and 13 Jbeta primers were used. Only in-frame clones appear in the TCRdb table, and some are missing; sequencing was by immunoSEQ multiplex PCR. The sample has about 84,000 clones, more than 50% seen once. Material: PBMCs. This TCR was sampled from a woman in her 40s in good health and CMV-seropositive. The gene calls are TRBV28 and TRBJ2-6; 8 nucleotides line up with TRBD1. CDR3 loop: CASSSAGQGYSGANVLTF. The CDR3 nucleotides are TGTGCCAGCAGTTCTGCCGGACAGGGCTACTCTGGGGCCAACGTCCTGACTTTC.